This TCR beta chain was obtained from a study of early T cells in non-severe SARS-CoV-2 infection. CDR3 length equals 16 residues. Trimming removed 1 base at V and 0 bases at J, with 9 bases between. CDR1 and CDR2 from the germline V gene are SGHAT and FQNNGV. This clonotype has a handful of counts. The library protocol tagged individual cDNA molecules with unique molecular identifiers. TCRdb re-called the 5' RACE reads with MiXCR, one entry per CDR3 protein. Of some 61,000 distinct CDR3 sequences listed, roughly a tenth are singletons. The chain combines TRBV11-2 with TRBJ2-2; D is perhaps TRBD1 (6 bases). This TCR came from an adult who was a healthcare worker with PCR-confirmed SARS-CoV-2 infection or an uninfected control (not recorded which). Sequencing used whole blood. CDR3 protein: CASSLVNRANTGELFF. The CDR3 region has the DNA TGTGCCAGCAGCTTAGTGAACAGGGCGAACACCGGGGAGCTGTTTTTT.